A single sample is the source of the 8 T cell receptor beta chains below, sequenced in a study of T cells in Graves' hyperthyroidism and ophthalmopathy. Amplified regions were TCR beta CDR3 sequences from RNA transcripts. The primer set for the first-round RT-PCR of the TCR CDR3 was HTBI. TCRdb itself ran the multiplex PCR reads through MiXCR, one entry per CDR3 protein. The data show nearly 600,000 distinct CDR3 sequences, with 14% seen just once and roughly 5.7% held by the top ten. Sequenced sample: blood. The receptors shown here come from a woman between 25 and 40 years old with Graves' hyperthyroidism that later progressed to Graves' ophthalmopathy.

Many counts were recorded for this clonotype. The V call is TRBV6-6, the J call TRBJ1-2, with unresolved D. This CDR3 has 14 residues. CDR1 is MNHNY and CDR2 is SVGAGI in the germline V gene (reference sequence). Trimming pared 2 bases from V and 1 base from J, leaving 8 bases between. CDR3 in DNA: TGTGCCAGCAGTTACGTCCGGGATAACTATGGCTACACCTTC. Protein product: CASSYVRDNYGYTF.

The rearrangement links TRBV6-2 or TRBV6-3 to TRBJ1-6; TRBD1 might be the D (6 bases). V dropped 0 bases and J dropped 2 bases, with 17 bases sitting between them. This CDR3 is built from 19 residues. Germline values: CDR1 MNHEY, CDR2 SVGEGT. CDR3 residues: CASSYSTGARDTYNSPLHF. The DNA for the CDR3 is TGTGCCAGCAGTTACTCGACGGGGGCGCGGGACACCTATAATTCACCCCTCCACTTT.

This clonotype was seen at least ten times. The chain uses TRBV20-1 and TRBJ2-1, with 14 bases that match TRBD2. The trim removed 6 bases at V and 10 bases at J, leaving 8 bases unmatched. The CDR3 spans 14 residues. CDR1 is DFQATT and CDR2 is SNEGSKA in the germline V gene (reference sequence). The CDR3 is CSAQGLAGVWEQFF. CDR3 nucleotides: TGCAGTGCGCAGGGACTAGCGGGAGTATGGGAGCAGTTCTTC.

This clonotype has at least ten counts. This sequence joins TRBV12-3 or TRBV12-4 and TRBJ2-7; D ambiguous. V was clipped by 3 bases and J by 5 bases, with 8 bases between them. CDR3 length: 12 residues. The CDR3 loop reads CASSFFRNEQYF. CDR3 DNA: TGTGCCAGCAGTTTTTTTCGGAACGAGCAGTACTTC.

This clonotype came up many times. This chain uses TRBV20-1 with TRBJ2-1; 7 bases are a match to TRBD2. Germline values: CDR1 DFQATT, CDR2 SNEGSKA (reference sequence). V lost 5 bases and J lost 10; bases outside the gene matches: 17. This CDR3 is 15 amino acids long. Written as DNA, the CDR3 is TGCAGTGCTGGCCCAAACAAATACAGCGGGACCGAGCAGTTCTTC. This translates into CSAGPNKYSGTEQFF.

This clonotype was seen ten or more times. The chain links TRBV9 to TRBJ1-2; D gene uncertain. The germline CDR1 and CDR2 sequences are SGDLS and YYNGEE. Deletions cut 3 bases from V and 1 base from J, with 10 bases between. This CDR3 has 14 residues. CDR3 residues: CASSATEGNYGYTF. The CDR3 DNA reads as TGTGCCAGCAGCGCAACCGAGGGTAACTATGGCTACACCTTC.

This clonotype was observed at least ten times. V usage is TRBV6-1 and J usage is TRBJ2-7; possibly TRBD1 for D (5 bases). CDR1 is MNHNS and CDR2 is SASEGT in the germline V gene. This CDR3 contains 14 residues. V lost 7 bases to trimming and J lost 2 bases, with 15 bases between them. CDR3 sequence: CASTSPPGPYEQYF. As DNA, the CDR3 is TGTGCCAGCACCTCCCCTCCAGGGCCCTACGAGCAGTACTTC.

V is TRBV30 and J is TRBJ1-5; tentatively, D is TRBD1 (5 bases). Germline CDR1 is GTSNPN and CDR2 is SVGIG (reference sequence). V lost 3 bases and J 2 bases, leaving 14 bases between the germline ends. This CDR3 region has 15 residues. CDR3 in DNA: TGTGCCTGGAGCCAGGGAGATGGGGGCAATCAGCCCCAGCATTTT. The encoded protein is CAWSQGDGGNQPQHF.